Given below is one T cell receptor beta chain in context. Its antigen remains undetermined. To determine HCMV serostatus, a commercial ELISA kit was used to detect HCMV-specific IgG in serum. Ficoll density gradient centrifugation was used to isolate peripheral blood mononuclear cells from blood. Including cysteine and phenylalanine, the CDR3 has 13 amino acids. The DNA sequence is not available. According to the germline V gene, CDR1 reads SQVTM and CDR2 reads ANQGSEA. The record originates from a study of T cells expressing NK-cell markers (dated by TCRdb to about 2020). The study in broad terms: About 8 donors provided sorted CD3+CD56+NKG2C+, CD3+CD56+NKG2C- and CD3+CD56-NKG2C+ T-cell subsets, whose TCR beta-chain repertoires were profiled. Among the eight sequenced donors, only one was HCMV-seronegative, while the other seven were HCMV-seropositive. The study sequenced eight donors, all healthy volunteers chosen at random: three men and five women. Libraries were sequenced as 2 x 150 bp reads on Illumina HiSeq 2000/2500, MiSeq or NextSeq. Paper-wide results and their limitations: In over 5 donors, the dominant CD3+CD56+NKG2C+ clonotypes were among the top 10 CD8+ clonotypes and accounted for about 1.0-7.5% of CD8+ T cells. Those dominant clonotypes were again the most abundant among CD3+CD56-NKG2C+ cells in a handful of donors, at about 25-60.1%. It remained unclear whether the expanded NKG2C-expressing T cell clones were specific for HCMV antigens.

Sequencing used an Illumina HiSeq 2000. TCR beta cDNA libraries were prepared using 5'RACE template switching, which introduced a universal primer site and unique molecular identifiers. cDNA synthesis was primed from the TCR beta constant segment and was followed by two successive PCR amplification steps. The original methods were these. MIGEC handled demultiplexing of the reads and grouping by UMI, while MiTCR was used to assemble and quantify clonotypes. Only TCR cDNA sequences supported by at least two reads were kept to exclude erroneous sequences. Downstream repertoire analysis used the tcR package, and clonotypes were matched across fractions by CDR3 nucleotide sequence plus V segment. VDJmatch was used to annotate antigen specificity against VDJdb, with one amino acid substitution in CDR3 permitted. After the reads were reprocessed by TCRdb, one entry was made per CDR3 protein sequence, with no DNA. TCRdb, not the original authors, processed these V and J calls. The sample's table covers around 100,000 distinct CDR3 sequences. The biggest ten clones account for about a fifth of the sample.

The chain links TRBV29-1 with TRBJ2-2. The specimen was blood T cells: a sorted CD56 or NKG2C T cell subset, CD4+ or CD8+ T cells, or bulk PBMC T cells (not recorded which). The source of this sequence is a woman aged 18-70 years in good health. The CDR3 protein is CSVEEQNTGELFF.